This T cell receptor beta chain was retrieved from a study of shared clonotypes between healthy human individuals. Repertoires were generated with immunoSEQ multiplex PCR, while TCRdb's copy carries only in-frame clones and drops some. The sample has about 990,000 clones; around three quarters are singletons. In germline, CDR1 is MGHDK, CDR2 SYGVNS. V lost 5 bases and J lost 0, with 10 bases in between. CDR3 length equals 14 residues. Sample: memory CD4+ T cells from PBMCs. Subset meaning: CD45RA-negative fraction. The chain joins TRBV25-1 to TRBJ1-1, with a tentative D call TRBD1 (5 bases). This sequence originates from a man between 18 and 29 years old in good health. Some clones in this sample may be carry-over from other donors' samples. The CDR3: CASSNWGMNTEAFF. CDR3 bases: TGTGCCAGCAGTAACTGGGGCATGAACACTGAAGCTTTCTTT.